This entry lists 18 T cell receptor beta chains sequenced from one sample in a study of Ad26.COV2.S vaccination and SARS-CoV-2 variants. Treatment of the sample: some 20 received Ad26.COV2.S at low or high dose, single or two shots; five or six received placebo; per-sample allocation not given. Sampling was done on day 63 after the first vaccine or placebo injection. Repertoires were generated with immunoSEQ multiplex PCR, while TCRdb's copy carries only in-frame clones and drops some. The data hold some 480,000 clones, with about 83% observed a single time. The sample was peripheral blood, taken in a trial of Ad26.COV2.S vaccine versus placebo. The receptors originated from a person between 18 and 59 years old who received the Ad26.COV2.S COVID-19 vaccine or a placebo.

This chain uses TRBV11-2 with TRBJ2-7, with 8 bases identical to TRBD1. J gave up 0 bases and V 3 bases, and 13 bases lay outside the gene matches. Per the germline V gene, CDR1 is SGHAT and CDR2 is FQNNGV. CDR3 length equals 18 residues. The CDR3 is CASSLQPTGGESSYEQYF. Here the CDR3 DNA reads TGTGCCAGCAGCTTGCAACCAACAGGGGGTGAAAGCTCCTACGAGCAGTACTTC.

This sequence joins TRBV9 and TRBJ2-1; D might be TRBD2 (6 bases). In germline, CDR1 is SGDLS, CDR2 YYNGEE. This CDR3 has 16 amino acids. Trimming left V 3 bases short and J 2 bases short, with 15 bases between. The CDR3 sequence: CASSAQTSGAYNEQFF. CDR3 bases: TGTGCCAGCAGCGCGCAGACTAGTGGGGCCTACAATGAGCAGTTCTTC.

V and J are TRBV11-2 and TRBJ1-3; D gene ambiguous. The V gene lost 5 bases and the J gene lost 1 base, with 12 bases spanning the gap. Germline V gene data show CDR1 as SGHAT and CDR2 as FQNNGV. The CDR3 is made up of 15 amino acids. The CDR3 here is CASSLSTGSGNTIYF. CDR3 nucleotides: TGTGCCAGCAGCCTATCGACGGGGTCTGGAAACACCATATATTTT.

The rearrangement links TRBV5-1 to TRBJ2-2, with 12 bases aligning to TRBD2. The V and J ends lost 1 base and 6 bases, in that order; junction bases with no gene match: 7. The germline gives CDR1 SGHRS, CDR2 YFSETQ. The CDR3 consists of 17 residues. The CDR3 reads CASSLYLAGGPAGELFF. The DNA of the CDR3 is TGCGCCAGCAGCTTGTACCTAGCGGGAGGGCCGGCCGGGGAGCTGTTTTTT.

This chain links TRBV12-3 or TRBV12-4 with TRBJ2-7; the D is unclear. Trimming pared 5 bases from V and 2 bases from J, leaving 10 bases between. The CDR3 contains 13 residues. DNA of the CDR3: TGTGCCAGCAGTCAACGCCAGACCTACGAGCAGTACTTC. Translating it yields CASSQRQTYEQYF.

The chain recombines TRBV30 with TRBJ1-1; D might be TRBD1 (5 bases). CDR1 is GTSNPN, CDR2 SVGIG, per germline (reference sequence). Deletions cut 8 bases from V and 4 bases from J, with 11 bases between. The CDR3 spans 11 residues. CDR3 sequence: CARGRTTEAFF. The CDR3 DNA reads TGTGCCCGGGGACGGACCACTGAAGCTTTCTTT.

The chain employs TRBV5-1 and TRBJ2-3; the D is unclear. The CDR3 runs to 15 residues. V lost 0 bases and J lost 4, with 12 bases in between. Germline CDR1 is SGHRS and CDR2 is YFSETQ. The CDR3 loop reads CASSLGVVSPDTQYF. The CDR3 nucleotides read TGCGCCAGCAGCTTGGGGGTTGTGAGCCCAGATACGCAGTATTTT.

The chain joins TRBV15 to TRBJ1-4; a weak D match, TRBD1 (5 bases). The CDR3 extends over 13 amino acids. CDR1 and CDR2 from the germline V gene are LNHNV and YYDKDF (reference sequence). Trimming left V 5 bases short and J 7 bases short, with 11 bases between. The CDR3 loop reads CATSGTGSEKLFF. In nucleotides, the CDR3 is TGTGCCACCAGCGGGACCGGTAGTGAAAAACTGTTTTTT.

This chain uses TRBV20-1 with TRBJ2-7, with TRBD2 matching over 7 bases. The J segment lost 1 base and the V segment lost 3 bases, leaving 3 bases of the junction unmatched. Germline V gene sequence: CDR1 DFQATT, CDR2 SNEGSKA (reference sequence). This CDR3 comprises 13 residues. CDR3 sequence: CSASREVSYEQYF. As DNA, the CDR3 is TGCAGTGCTAGTCGGGAGGTGTCCTACGAGCAGTACTTC.

The V and J genes are TRBV9 and TRBJ1-1; 7 nucleotides align to TRBD1. The CDR3 covers 16 residues. Germline V CDR1 and CDR2: SGDLS, YYNGEE. V shed 0 bases, J shed 6 bases, and the junction held 11 bases outside the gene matches. The CDR3 bases are TGTGCCAGCAGCGTAGGACAGGGAGGTTCAATACCTGAAGCTTTCTTT. It encodes CASSVGQGGSIPEAFF.

The V and J genes are TRBV20-1 and TRBJ1-2; D remains ambiguous. Trimming cost V 3 bases and J 6 bases, with 8 bases left between them. Germline values: CDR1 DFQATT, CDR2 SNEGSKA (reference sequence). The CDR3 is made up of 11 amino acids. The chain's CDR3 is CSARDLNGYTF. CDR3 DNA: TGCAGTGCTAGGGACTTGAATGGCTACACCTTC.

The chain couples TRBV24-1 to TRBJ2-1; D may be TRBD2 (5 bases). The germline V gene has CDR1 KGHDR and CDR2 SFDVKD. The CDR3 totals 17 residues. Trimming stripped 4 bases from V and 0 bases from J, with 15 bases between. CDR3 sequence reads: CATSDKLRRSSYNEQFF. CDR3 DNA sequence: TGTGCCACCAGTGACAAGCTCAGGAGGAGCTCCTACAATGAGCAGTTCTTC.

V gene TRBV19 combines with J gene TRBJ1-5; perhaps TRBD1 as D (5 bases). Germline CDR1 LNHDA, CDR2 SQIVND (reference sequence). Between the trimmed V and J ends, which lost 5 bases and 6 bases, there was a span of 14 bases. The CDR3 sequence is 14 residues long. The CDR3 region is CASSQAGFGQPQHF. The CDR3 DNA follows: TGTGCCAGTAGTCAGGCAGGGTTCGGTCAGCCCCAGCATTTT.

This clone showed up just once. CDR3 sequence (DNA): TGCAGTGCTAGTATCGCCACGAAGGGAACCCAGTACTTC. Its protein product is CSASIATKGTQYF. The chain couples TRBV20-1 to TRBJ2-5; unclear D gene. CDR1 and CDR2 from the germline V gene are DFQATT and SNEGSKA (reference sequence). The CDR3 runs to 13 residues. V was pared by 3 bases and J by 8 bases, with 16 bases between.

V is TRBV19 and J is TRBJ1-5, with D perhaps TRBD1 (6 bases). In germline, CDR1 is LNHDA, CDR2 SQIVND (reference sequence). The V end was cut by 5 bases, the J end by 9 bases, with 11 bases between. The CDR3 is made up of 12 amino acids. The CDR3 loop is CASSSGDPPQHF. The CDR3 region has the DNA TGTGCCAGTAGTTCAGGGGATCCGCCCCAGCATTTT.

The chain employs TRBV7-8 and TRBJ1-4; D call uncertain. The CDR3 sequence is 16 residues long. The V gene's germline CDR1 is SGHVS and CDR2 FQNEAQ. With 1 base removed from V and 8 bases from J, the gap between germline ends came to 17 bases. DNA of the CDR3: TGTGCCAGCAGCTTAGGGTTGATGAGGGTTGGGGAAAAACTGTTTTTT. This encodes CASSLGLMRVGEKLFF.

This clone was seen a single time. The CDR3 DNA follows: TGTGCCAGTAGTATGGCTCTAGCGGGGCTTGGCTCCTACAATGAGCAGTTCTTC. It translates to CASSMALAGLGSYNEQFF. The gene calls are TRBV19 and TRBJ2-1, with TRBD2 matching over 9 bases. Germline assignment: CDR1 LNHDA and CDR2 SQIVND (reference sequence). The CDR3 sequence is 18 residues long. V gave up 3 bases and J gave up 0 bases; unmatched junction bases: 9.

In DNA, the CDR3 is TGTGCCAGCAGCTTAGGGCCGGGGATGAACACTGAAGCTTTCTTT. Its protein product is CASSLGPGMNTEAFF. J is TRBJ1-1 and V is TRBV7-8; D is unresolved. V was clipped by 1 base and J by 0 bases, with 9 bases between them. CDR3 length: 15 amino acids. Germline loops: CDR1 SGHVS, CDR2 FQNEAQ.